These 6 T cell receptor beta chains originate from one sample sequenced in a study of regulatory T cells in long-lasting Graves disease. CDR3 regions were amplified by Arm-PCR using iRepertoire HTBI primers to build TCR beta libraries. One entry per CDR3 protein results from TCRdb running MiXCR on the multiplex PCR reads. The sample holds 400,000 to 500,000 distinct CDR3 sequences, about a sixth seen once. Time point described: newly diagnosed GD, antithyroid drugs for less than 3 months. PBMCs provided the RNA from which the TCR library was made. The sample was also linked to a second study, of T cells in Graves' hyperthyroidism and ophthalmopathy.

The input for sequencing was peripheral blood mononuclear cells (PBMCs), taken at new diagnosis, from a patient treated with antithyroid drugs. The receptors were sampled from a woman between 18 and 29 years old with Graves disease.

The chain links TRBV9 to TRBJ2-1; D is possibly TRBD2 (5 bases). The ends were cut back, 0 bases at V and 5 bases at J, with 21 bases in the middle. There are 18 residues in the CDR3. In germline, CDR1 is SGDLS, CDR2 YYNGEE. The chain's CDR3 is CASSVGLRGARSDNEQFF. DNA for the CDR3: TGTGCCAGCAGCGTAGGTCTTCGGGGAGCGCGCTCGGACAATGAGCAGTTCTTC.

This clonotype was seen many times. This rearrangement joins TRBV4-3 to TRBJ1-1; 8 nucleotides match TRBD1. This CDR3 has 16 residues. After removal of 0 bases from V and 5 bases from J, the junction contained 8 bases not matched to a gene. Germline assignment: CDR1 LGHNA and CDR2 YSLEER. This chain's CDR3 is CASSQEPRQGRTEAFF. The DNA for the CDR3 is TGCGCCAGCAGCCAAGAACCTAGACAGGGGAGGACTGAAGCTTTCTTT.

This clonotype was seen more than once but under ten times. The chain is built from TRBV7-2 and TRBJ1-2, with 7 bases identical to TRBD1. V trimming: 4 bases; J trimming: 8 bases; junction bases outside the gene matches: 7. In germline, CDR1 is SGHTA, CDR2 FQGNSA. The CDR3 contains 13 residues. CDR3 region: CASSYRDSGGYTF. CDR3 DNA sequence: TGTGCCAGCAGCTACCGGGACAGCGGCGGCTACACCTTC.

About this clonotype itself: The CDR3 end shows no conserved phenylalanine or tryptophan, and so a read error is likely. The CDR3 DNA sequence: TGTGCCAGCAGTACAGACAGGGCGAACTATGGCTACACCCTC. This translates into CASSTDRANYGYTL. The chain carries TRBV27 and TRBJ1-2; TRBD1 matches 7 bases. CDR1 is MNHEY and CDR2 is SMNVEV in the germline V gene (reference sequence). The CDR3 loop spans 14 amino acids. The ends lost 5 bases at V and 2 bases at J; junction bases unmatched: 5.

This clonotype was found a few times. V and J are TRBV27 and TRBJ2-7, with D uncertain. Germline V gene sequence: CDR1 MNHEY, CDR2 SMNVEV (reference sequence). V was shortened by 2 bases and J by 7 bases, with 9 bases between the two germline ends. The CDR3 length is 12 residues. CDR3 loop: CASSLPRWEQYF. The CDR3 coding sequence is TGTGCCAGCAGTTTACCCCGCTGGGAGCAGTACTTC.

This clonotype was recorded many times. The chain carries TRBV20-1 and TRBJ1-2; D gene unclear. The germline CDR1 and CDR2 sequences are DFQATT and SNEGSKA (reference sequence). The V end was cut by 6 bases, the J end by 4 bases, with 12 bases between. This CDR3 comprises 12 residues. In DNA, the CDR3 is TGCAGTGCCCCCGGGTCTGGCTATGGCTACACCTTC. It translates to CSAPGSGYGYTF.